The next 28 T cell receptor beta chains were all read from a single sample in a study of shared clonotypes between healthy human individuals. CD8 cells regarded as naive lacked CD45RO, were positively chosen for CCR7, and omitted terminally differentiated effector memory CD45RA+ cells. Some clones are missing from TCRdb's copy, which holds only in-frame ones; the method was immunoSEQ multiplex PCR. The sample includes roughly 2,000,000 clones, 85% to 95% of them seen just once. Sample: naive CD8+ T cells from PBMCs. Source of these receptors: a man between 18 and 29 years old in good health. Some clones in this sample may be carry-over from other donors' samples.

This clone was observed a single time. CDR3: CASSQGPGNEQFF. CDR3 coding DNA: TGCGCCAGCAGCCAAGGTCCGGGCAATGAGCAGTTCTTC. The chain combines TRBV4-1 with TRBJ2-1; no reliable D call. There are 13 residues in the CDR3. The germline gives CDR1 MGHRA, CDR2 YSYEKL. The V end lost 1 base, the J end lost 6 bases, and 7 bases lay between the germline ends.

This chain uses TRBV6-5 with TRBJ2-2; weak D call: TRBD2 (6 bases). V dropped 2 bases and J dropped 3 bases, with 13 bases sitting between them. Germline V gene data show CDR1 as MNHEY and CDR2 as SVGAGI. This CDR3 has 16 amino acids. The CDR3 region has the DNA TGTGCCAGCAGTTACGGGGTAGCGGATTACACCGGGGAGCTGTTTTTT. Encoded protein: CASSYGVADYTGELFF.

This chain connects TRBV5-1 to TRBJ2-7; D not certain. Per germline, CDR1 SGHRS and CDR2 YFSETQ. The CDR3 extends over 14 amino acids. With 0 bases removed from V and 6 bases from J, the gap between germline ends came to 13 bases. CDR3 nucleotide sequence: TGCGCCAGCAGCTTGGTTGGGGTGTCTAGCGAGCAGTACTTC. The encoded protein is CASSLVGVSSEQYF.

V usage is TRBV11-2 and J usage is TRBJ2-7; maybe TRBD2 (6 bases). Trimming pared 4 bases from V and 0 bases from J, leaving 10 bases between. CDR1 is SGHAT, CDR2 FQNNGV, per germline. CDR3 length: 14 residues. The CDR3 region is CASSSRTTSYEQYF. In DNA form, the CDR3 reads TGTGCCAGCAGCTCCCGGACTACCTCCTACGAGCAGTACTTC. Based on the CDR3 plus reference TRBV11-2 and TRBJ2-7, the full variable domain is EAGVAQSPRYKIIEKRQSVAFWCNPISGHATLYWYQQILGQGPKLLIQFQNNGVVDDSQLPKDRFSAERLKGVDSTLKIQPAKLEDSAVYLCASSSRTTSYEQYFGPGTRLTVT.

The V call is TRBV27, the J call TRBJ1-2; D gene uncertain. CDR1 is MNHEY and CDR2 is SMNVEV in the germline V gene (reference sequence). CDR3 length: 12 residues. V was clipped by 6 bases and J by 8 bases, with 13 bases between them. For the CDR3, the DNA is TGTGCCAGCAGGGCCCCGAGCGACGGCTACACCTTC. It translates to CASRAPSDGYTF.

The chain employs TRBV12-5 and TRBJ2-1, with 8 bases fitting TRBD2. The CDR3 extends over 19 amino acids. Germline lookup yields CDR1 LGHNT and CDR2 FRNRAP. Germline trimming cut 0 bases from V and 0 bases from J; bases unmatched to any gene: 10. The CDR3 region is CASGLVPISGASSYNEQFF. For the CDR3, the DNA is TGTGCTAGTGGTTTGGTACCGATTAGCGGGGCGAGCTCCTACAATGAGCAGTTCTTC.

The chain combines TRBV27 with TRBJ2-4; D not resolved. Trimming took off 5 bases at V and 1 base at J, with 9 bases between the two ends. This CDR3 comprises 14 residues. Germline V gives CDR1 MNHEY, CDR2 SMNVEV (reference sequence). The CDR3 sequence: CASSPTMAKNIQYF. The CDR3 nucleotides read TGTGCCAGCAGTCCCACTATGGCCAAAAACATTCAGTACTTC.

The rearrangement uses TRBV7-9 and TRBJ2-7; 7 bases are shared with TRBD1. This CDR3 is 14 amino acids long. The V gene end was trimmed by 1 base and the J gene end by 6 bases; junction bases not matched to a gene: 6. The germline V gene has CDR1 SEHNR and CDR2 FQNEAQ (reference sequence). DNA of the CDR3: TGTGCCAGCAGCTTAGTCGGGCAGGGGGTCGAGCAGTACTTC. It encodes CASSLVGQGVEQYF.

The chain is built from TRBV7-9 and TRBJ2-3, with TRBD2 matching 8 bases. CDR3 length: 15 residues. Trimming took 5 bases from V and 4 from J; bases not matched to a gene: 8. Germline loops: CDR1 SEHNR, CDR2 FQNEAQ (reference sequence). The chain's CDR3 is CASSVAGGYPDTQYF. In nucleotides, the CDR3 is TGTGCCAGCAGCGTCGCGGGAGGATATCCAGATACGCAGTATTTT.

This rearrangement joins TRBV7-6 to TRBJ2-5; no clear D. This CDR3 is built from 14 residues. Trimming cost V 5 bases and J 1 base, with 11 bases left between them. CDR1 is SGHVS and CDR2 is FNYEAQ in the germline V gene. For the CDR3, the DNA is TGTGCCAGCAGCACAAACCGCTTCCAAGAGACCCAGTACTTC. Translated: CASSTNRFQETQYF. The whole variable domain, remainder taken from reference TRBV7-6 and TRBJ2-5, is GAGVSQSPRYKVTKRGQDVALRCDPISGHVSLYWYRQALGQGPEFLTYFNYEAQQDKSGLPNDRFSAERPEGSISTLTIQRTEQRDSAMYRCASSTNRFQETQYFGPGTRLLVL.

The chain joins TRBV5-6 to TRBJ2-1; D is undetermined. V was shortened by 5 bases and J by 2 bases, with 5 bases between the two germline ends. This CDR3 comprises 12 residues. Germline V gene sequence: CDR1 SGHDT, CDR2 YYEEEE. This CDR3 reads CASSTAYNEQFF. CDR3 bases: TGTGCCAGCAGTACAGCCTACAATGAGCAGTTCTTC. The variable domain in full, completed from reference TRBV5-6 and TRBJ2-1, reads DAGVTQSPTHLIKTRGQQVTLRCSPKSGHDTVSWYQQALGQGPQFIFQYYEEEERQRGNFPDRFSGHQFPNYSSELNVNALLLGDSALYLCASSTAYNEQFFGPGTRLTVL.

The chain combines TRBV6-5 with TRBJ2-1; maybe TRBD2 (5 bases). Per germline, CDR1 MNHEY and CDR2 SVGAGI. V was shortened by 6 bases and J by 7 bases, with 13 bases between the two germline ends. CDR3 length: 13 residues. The DNA of the CDR3 is TGTGCCAGCAGCCTGACTACCCCAAATGAGCAGTTCTTC. The encoded protein is CASSLTTPNEQFF.

This rearrangement joins TRBV4-3 to TRBJ2-2; D perhaps matches TRBD1 (5 bases). Trimming cost V 0 bases and J 3 bases, with 17 bases left between them. Per the germline V gene, CDR1 is LGHNA and CDR2 is YSLEER. The CDR3 extends over 18 amino acids. In DNA form, the CDR3 reads TGCGCCAGCAGCCAAGATCTGGCCAGGGAAAAGGACACCGGGGAGCTGTTTTTT. Its translation is CASSQDLAREKDTGELFF.

The J gene is TRBJ1-2, the V gene TRBV6-5, with a tentative D call TRBD1 (5 bases). The CDR3 loop spans 14 amino acids. Germline-derived CDR1 and CDR2 are MNHEY and SVGAGI. V lost 4 bases to trimming and J lost 2 bases, with 11 bases between them. The CDR3 region is CASSFSGGNYGYTF. CDR3 bases: TGTGCCAGCAGTTTTTCTGGGGGGAACTATGGCTACACCTTC.

The chain combines TRBV2 with TRBJ1-2; 8 positions agree with TRBD1. The CDR3 consists of 14 residues. J lost 8 bases, V lost 8 bases, and 13 bases had no gene match. Germline V gene data show CDR1 as SNHLY and CDR2 as FYNNEI. CDR3 sequence (DNA): TGTGCCAGCCTATCCCCAGGACAGGGAGGAGGCTACACCTTC. Translating gives CASLSPGQGGGYTF. Combining the CDR3 with reference TRBV2 and TRBJ1-2 gives the whole variable domain EPEVTQTPSHQVTQMGQEVILRCVPISNHLYFYWYRQILGQKVEFLVSFYNNEISEKSEIFDDQFSVERPDGSNFTLKIRSTKLEDSAMYFCASLSPGQGGGYTFGSGTRLTVV.

The chain links TRBV27 to TRBJ2-1; 14 bases fit TRBD2. V gave up 6 bases and J gave up 10 bases; unmatched junction bases: 8. The germline V gene has CDR1 MNHEY and CDR2 SMNVEV (reference sequence). The CDR3 is made up of 15 amino acids. CDR3: CASRRGTSGRGEQFF. The CDR3 bases are TGTGCCAGCAGGAGGGGGACTAGCGGGAGAGGCGAGCAGTTCTTC.

This chain connects TRBV29-1 to TRBJ2-1; a possible D gene is TRBD2 (6 bases). Deletions cut 2 bases from V and 4 bases from J, with 9 bases between. The CDR3 loop spans 13 amino acids. Germline CDR1 is SQVTM and CDR2 is ANQGSEA. CDR3 nucleotide sequence: TGCAGCGTTGAACTAGCGAATTACAATGAGCAGTTCTTC. It translates to CSVELANYNEQFF.

V and J are TRBV4-3 and TRBJ2-7; maybe TRBD1 (6 bases). V was cut by 0 bases and J by 3 bases, with 12 bases left in between. CDR1 LGHNA and CDR2 YSLEER come from the germline V gene. There are 15 residues in the CDR3. The CDR3 coding sequence is TGCGCCAGCAGCCAAGAACTGGGGGCCGACTACGAGCAGTACTTC. Protein: CASSQELGADYEQYF.

This chain connects TRBV19 to TRBJ2-1; a weak D match, TRBD2 (6 bases). Germline CDR1 reads LNHDA; CDR2 reads SQIVND (reference sequence). Between the trimmed V and J ends, which lost 5 bases and 6 bases, there was a span of 17 bases. There are 15 residues in the CDR3. In nucleotides, the CDR3 is TGTGCCAGTAGTTCCCGGGACTCAAACCCCAATGAGCAGTTCTTC. Translating it yields CASSSRDSNPNEQFF.

The V and J genes are TRBV2 and TRBJ2-1, with D possibly matching TRBD1 (8 bases). V was cut by 6 bases and J by 5 bases, with 17 bases left in between. From germline, CDR1 is SNHLY and CDR2 FYNNEI. CDR3 length equals 15 residues. The CDR3 loop is CASRAWTGRDNEQFF. CDR3 coding DNA: TGTGCCAGCAGGGCCTGGACAGGGAGGGACAATGAGCAGTTCTTC.

This clone was seen once. This rearrangement joins TRBV7-8 to TRBJ2-3; 10 bases agree with TRBD1. Germline CDR1 is SGHVS and CDR2 is FQNEAQ. There are 15 residues in the CDR3. J was trimmed by 6 bases and V by 6 bases; bases with no gene match: 9. The DNA of the CDR3 is TGTGCCAGCAGACCTTTGGGACAGGGGTACGATACGCAGTATTTT. Translated, it gives CASRPLGQGYDTQYF.

CDR3 nucleotide sequence: TGTGCCAGCAGCTTGGCCGGGTTACTCCACTACGAGCAGTACTTC. Its protein product is CASSLAGLLHYEQYF. The gene calls are TRBV5-6 and TRBJ2-5; no clear D. The assigned J gene may be wrong: the sequence end matches TRBJ2-7 better. CDR1 and CDR2 from the germline V gene are SGHDT and YYEEEE. The CDR3 is made up of 15 amino acids.

V usage is TRBV27 and J usage is TRBJ2-1; 9 nucleotides align to TRBD2. Germline loops: CDR1 MNHEY, CDR2 SMNVEV (reference sequence). The CDR3 is 13 residues long. With 8 bases clipped from V and 7 bases from J, the junction kept 6 bases outside the gene matches. CDR3 region: CASGTLAGNEQFF. DNA for the CDR3: TGTGCCAGCGGCACCCTAGCGGGAAATGAGCAGTTCTTC.

The chain joins TRBV5-3 to TRBJ2-6; no clear D gene. TRBV5-3 is an ORF for which the function is uncertain. The CDR3 is made up of 15 amino acids. V was clipped by 0 bases and J by 1 base, with 5 bases between them. CDR3 sequence (DNA): TGTGCCAGAAGCTTGGTAGTTTCTGGGGCCAACGTCCTGACTTTC. Its translation is CARSLVVSGANVLTF.

This chain connects TRBV10-3 to TRBJ2-1, with D possibly called TRBD1 or TRBD2 (6 bases each). The germline V gene encodes CDR1 ENHRY and CDR2 SYGVKD. V lost 8 bases and J 2 bases, leaving 10 bases between the germline ends. The CDR3 loop spans 13 amino acids. This chain's CDR3 is CAIQRGAYNEQFF. DNA of the CDR3: TGTGCCATCCAAAGGGGGGCCTACAATGAGCAGTTCTTC.

V usage is TRBV4-3 and J usage is TRBJ2-2; a possible D gene is TRBD2 (6 bases). This CDR3 has 18 residues. Germline loops: CDR1 LGHNA, CDR2 YSLEER. Trimming pared 3 bases from V and 1 base from J, leaving 18 bases between. In DNA form, the CDR3 reads TGCGCCAGCAGCCACCTCCCAATACTAGCAAAGAACACCGGGGAGCTGTTTTTT. Translating it yields CASSHLPILAKNTGELFF.

This chain links TRBV28 with TRBJ2-3; D is uncertain. The germline V gene has CDR1 MDHEN and CDR2 SYDVKM. V was shortened by 2 bases and J by 2 bases, with 14 bases between the two germline ends. The CDR3 is made up of 16 amino acids. CDR3 region: CASSLMGGPLTDTQYF. CDR3 sequence (DNA): TGTGCCAGCAGTTTAATGGGTGGGCCCCTCACAGATACGCAGTATTTT.

The chain carries TRBV4-2 and TRBJ2-7; 8 nucleotides line up with TRBD2. V lost 1 base and J lost 2; bases outside the gene matches: 1. Germline V lookup: CDR1 LGHNA, CDR2 YNFKEQ. The CDR3 spans 14 residues. CDR3 sequence reads: CASSQAGGTYEQYF. The CDR3 DNA follows: TGTGCCAGCAGCCAAGCGGGGGGGACCTACGAGCAGTACTTC.